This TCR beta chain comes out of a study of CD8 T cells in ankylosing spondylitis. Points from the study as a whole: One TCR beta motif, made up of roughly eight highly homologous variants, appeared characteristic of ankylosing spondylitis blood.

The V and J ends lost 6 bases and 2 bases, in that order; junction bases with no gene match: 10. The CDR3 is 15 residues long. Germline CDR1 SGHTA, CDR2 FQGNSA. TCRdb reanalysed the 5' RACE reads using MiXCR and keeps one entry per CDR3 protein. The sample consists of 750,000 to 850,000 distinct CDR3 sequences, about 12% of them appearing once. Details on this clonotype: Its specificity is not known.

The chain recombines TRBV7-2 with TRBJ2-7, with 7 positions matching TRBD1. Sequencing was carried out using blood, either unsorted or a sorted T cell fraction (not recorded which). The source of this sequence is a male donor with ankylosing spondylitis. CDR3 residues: CASSTRPGQTYEQYF. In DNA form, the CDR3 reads TGTGCCAGCAGTACACGTCCGGGACAGACCTACGAGCAGTACTTC.